Each of the 3 T cell receptor beta chains below was sequenced from the same sample in a study of blood T cell repertoires in COVID-19. Produced via immunoSEQ multiplex PCR; TCRdb's table is partial and in-frame only. The sample has 50,000 to 75,000 clones, around 87% seen once. Sequenced material: peripheral blood. The receptors come from a man in his sixties with acute or convalescent COVID-19.

The chain carries TRBV18 and TRBJ2-1; the match to TRBD1 covers 7 bases. After removal of 0 bases from V and 4 bases from J, the junction contained 12 bases not matched to a gene. Germline V lookup: CDR1 KGHSH, CDR2 LQKENI. The CDR3 consists of 18 residues. As DNA, the CDR3 is TGTGCCAGCTCACCACCCCAGGGGGAGTACGATCGATACAATGAGCAGTTCTTC. It specifies CASSPPQGEYDRYNEQFF.

V gene TRBV10-3 combines with J gene TRBJ1-2; D is possibly TRBD1 (5 bases). The CDR3 contains 16 residues. V dropped 4 bases and J dropped 3 bases, with 18 bases sitting between them. Germline V gene sequence: CDR1 ENHRY, CDR2 SYGVKD. The chain's CDR3 is CAISVQTLGGDYGYTF. CDR3 DNA sequence: TGTGCCATCAGTGTGCAAACCTTGGGGGGTGACTATGGCTACACCTTC.

CDR3 coding DNA: TGCAGCGCTGATGAGGGGGCGCGAAAAAGAGCTTTCTTT. Translation gives CSADEGARKRAFF. This chain connects TRBV29-1 to TRBJ1-1; 7 positions match TRBD1. CDR1 is SQVTM and CDR2 is ANQGSEA in the germline V gene. V shed 7 bases and J 10 bases; nucleotides not matched to a gene: 15. This CDR3 is 13 amino acids long.